These 5 T cell receptor beta chains share one sample of origin, sequenced in a study of human T cells and chemical hapten exposure (dated by TCRdb to the early 2020s). The intended sense of this specimen's treatment or condition label: therapeutic diphenylcyclopropenone sensitization with weekly scalp DPC. Library preparation attached unique molecular identifiers to individual cDNA molecules for quantitative, reproducible TCR counting. Through fastp at Q25 and MiXCR, TCRdb rebuilt clones from the public reads, retaining in-frame beta chains. Rows matching on CDR3 protein sequence are summarized as one entry with the most common DNA and genes. In all, the sample holds thousands of distinct CDR3 sequences, and approximately 47% of those were seen once. The top ten clones comprise around 3.3% of the sample. Here the sequenced sample was whole blood, taken before DPC sensitization or 2, 6, or about 24 weeks after (not recorded which). These TCRs come from an adult with alopecia areata. Some clones in this sample may be carry-over from other donors' samples. This table probably holds off-target reads from a library built for another chain.

The V call is TRBV21-1, the J call TRBJ2-5. TRBV21-1 is a documented pseudogene. CDR3 length equals 14 residues. CDR3 region: CASSQGEGQETQYF. The CDR3 DNA reads as TGTGCCAGCAGCCAAGGGGAAGGTCAAGAGACCCAGTACTTC.

This chain uses TRBV28 with TRBJ2-3; 13 bases map to TRBD2. CDR1 and CDR2 from the germline V gene are MDHEN and SYDVKM. V trimming: 5 bases; J trimming: 4 bases; junction bases outside the gene matches: 3. This CDR3 is built from 15 residues. CDR3 region: CASSTSGRASDTQYF. CDR3 coding DNA: TGTGCCAGCAGTACTAGCGGGAGGGCCTCAGATACGCAGTATTTT.

This chain uses TRBV27 with TRBJ2-7; D gene unclear. CDR3 length equals 13 residues. The germline V gene has CDR1 MNHEY and CDR2 SMNVEV (reference sequence). V was clipped by 3 bases and J by 2 bases, with 8 bases between them. The CDR3 nucleotides read TGTGCCAGCAGTTTCCAAGGCCCCTACGAGCAGTACTTC. It encodes CASSFQGPYEQYF.

V gene TRBV20-1 combines with J gene TRBJ2-1; 9 bases map to TRBD2. The V segment lost 3 bases and the J segment 10 bases; nucleotides outside the gene matches: 7. Looked up from germline, CDR1 is DFQATT and CDR2 is SNEGSKA (reference sequence). The CDR3 is 13 residues long. The CDR3 protein is CSASPSGIGEQFF. For the CDR3, the DNA is TGCAGTGCTAGCCCTAGCGGGATTGGCGAGCAGTTCTTC.

This clonotype was observed a few times. This chain joins TRBV6-2 or TRBV6-3 and TRBJ2-7; D not certain. The V and J ends lost 4 bases and 0 bases respectively, with 7 bases between them. The germline V gene has CDR1 MNHEY and CDR2 SVGEGT. The length of the CDR3 is 13 residues. This CDR3 reads CASSFPGSYEQYF. CDR3 nucleotide sequence: TGTGCCAGCAGTTTTCCAGGCTCCTACGAGCAGTACTTC.